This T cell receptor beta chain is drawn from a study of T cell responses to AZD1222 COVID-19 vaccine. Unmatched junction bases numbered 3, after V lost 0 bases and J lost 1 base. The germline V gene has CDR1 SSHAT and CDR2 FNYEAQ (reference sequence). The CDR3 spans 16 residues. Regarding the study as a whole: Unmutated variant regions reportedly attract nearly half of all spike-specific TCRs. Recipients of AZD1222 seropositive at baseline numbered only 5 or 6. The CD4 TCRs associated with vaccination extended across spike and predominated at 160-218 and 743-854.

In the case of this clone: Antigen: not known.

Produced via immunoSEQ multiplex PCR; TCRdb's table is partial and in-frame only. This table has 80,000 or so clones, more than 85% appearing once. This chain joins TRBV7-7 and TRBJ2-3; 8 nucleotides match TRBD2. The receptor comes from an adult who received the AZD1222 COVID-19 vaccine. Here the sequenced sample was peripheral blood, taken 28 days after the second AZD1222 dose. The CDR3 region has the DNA TGTGCCAGCAGCTTAGCGGCGGGAGGAGGCACAGATACGCAGTATTTT. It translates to CASSLAAGGGTDTQYF.